The next 16 T cell receptor beta chains were all read from a single sample in a study of T cell responses to AZD1222 COVID-19 vaccine. Data came from immunoSEQ multiplex PCR; TCRdb stores just in-frame clones and leaves some out. The sample lists some 140,000 clones, about nine tenths occurring once. The starting material was peripheral blood, obtained 28 days after the second AZD1222 dose. Receptors were obtained from an adult who received the AZD1222 COVID-19 vaccine.

This clone was detected a few times. This chain joins TRBV2 and TRBJ1-6; D gene unclear. The CDR3 totals 17 residues. Looked up from germline, CDR1 is SNHLY and CDR2 is FYNNEI. The germline V and J ends were trimmed by 4 bases and 0 bases, with 13 bases remaining between them. Here the CDR3 reads CASSARHLTSYNSPLHF. The CDR3 DNA is TGTGCCAGCAGTGCCAGACACCTTACCTCCTATAATTCACCCCTCCACTTT.

This chain connects TRBV19 to TRBJ1-5; 9 bases fit TRBD1. From germline, CDR1 is LNHDA and CDR2 SQIVND (reference sequence). Trimming at V came to 4 bases and at J to 7 bases, leaving 14 bases not matched to a gene. CDR3 length equals 17 residues. The CDR3 loop reads CASSTPGTGFGGQPQHF. CDR3 sequence (DNA): TGTGCCAGTAGTACCCCCGGGACAGGGTTCGGGGGACAGCCCCAGCATTTT. The variable domain in full, completed from reference TRBV19 and TRBJ1-5, reads DGGITQSPKYLFRKEGQNVTLSCEQNLNHDAMYWYRQDPGQGLRLIYYSQIVNDFQKGDIAEGYSVSREKKESFPLTVTSAQKNPTAFYLCASSTPGTGFGGQPQHFGDGTRLSIL.

Concerning this clone itself: This sample includes further DNA sequences coding for the same CDR3. The chain is built from TRBV15 and TRBJ2-3, with 7 bases lining up with TRBD2. Germline V CDR1 and CDR2: LNHNV, YYDKDF (reference sequence). The CDR3 totals 15 residues. V lost 2 bases and J lost 4; bases outside the gene matches: 6. CDR3 sequence (DNA): TGTGCCACCAGCAGAAATAGCGGGTCTGCAGATACGCAGTATTTT. Protein: CATSRNSGSADTQYF.

The chain joins TRBV5-4 to TRBJ1-1, with TRBD1 as a possible D gene (5 bases). Germline assignment: CDR1 SGHNT and CDR2 YYREEE (reference sequence). The germline V and J ends were trimmed by 3 bases and 6 bases, with 18 bases remaining between them. The CDR3 totals 15 residues. The CDR3 coding sequence is TGTGCCAGCAGCTGGGGGGGAGTCCAATCCGCTGAAGCTTTCTTT. Protein sequence: CASSWGGVQSAEAFF.

This chain uses TRBV7-3 with TRBJ2-2; D unclear. Germline values: CDR1 SGHTA, CDR2 FQGTGA. This CDR3 contains 14 residues. V gave up 5 bases and J gave up 3 bases, with 10 bases separating them. Here the CDR3 reads CASSQTWDTGELFF. CDR3 sequence (DNA): TGTGCCAGCAGCCAGACTTGGGACACCGGGGAGCTGTTTTTT.

CDR3 bases: TGTGCCAGCAGAGGGGACGGTAGTAATGAAAAACTGTTTTTT. Amino acid sequence: CASRGDGSNEKLFF. This chain connects TRBV6-5 to TRBJ1-4; D may be TRBD1 (5 bases). Germline V CDR1 and CDR2: MNHEY, SVGAGI. Trimming removed 6 bases from V and 4 bases from J, with 12 bases in between. This CDR3 spans 14 amino acids.

V usage is TRBV19 and J usage is TRBJ1-4; TRBD1 might be the D (6 bases). Germline V lookup: CDR1 LNHDA, CDR2 SQIVND (reference sequence). The CDR3 contains 15 residues. The germline V and J ends were trimmed by 6 bases and 7 bases, with 18 bases remaining between them. The CDR3 DNA sequence: TGTGCCAGTAGCTCATTATTTGGGGGCGGTGAAAAACTGTTTTTT. This translates into CASSSLFGGGEKLFF.

This chain connects TRBV5-3 to TRBJ1-6; D is perhaps TRBD1 (6 bases). TRBV5-3 qualifies as an ORF whose function is uncertain. V dropped 5 bases and J dropped 3 bases, with 15 bases sitting between them. The CDR3 consists of 16 residues. CDR3 in amino acids: CARRPGQTDYNSPLHF. In nucleotides, the CDR3 is TGTGCCAGAAGACCTGGACAGACGGACTATAATTCACCCCTCCACTTT.

V and J are TRBV28 and TRBJ2-5, with 8 bases that match TRBD2. The ends lost 10 bases at V and 5 bases at J; junction bases unmatched: 15. This CDR3 contains 15 residues. CDR1 and CDR2 (germline): MDHEN, SYDVKM. CDR3 in DNA: TGTGCCACCCTCCATGGAGCGGGAGCGGGGGAGACCCAGTACTTC. This encodes CATLHGAGAGETQYF.

V and J are TRBV2 and TRBJ1-2; possible D gene TRBD1, 5 bases. V shed 2 bases and J shed 4 bases, with 8 bases lying between them. In germline, CDR1 is SNHLY, CDR2 FYNNEI. This CDR3 has 13 residues. The CDR3 DNA follows: TGTGCCAGCAGTGAATCAGGGACCTATGGCTACACCTTC. Its translation: CASSESGTYGYTF.

This chain connects TRBV5-6 to TRBJ1-2; unclear D gene. Per the germline V gene, CDR1 is SGHDT and CDR2 is YYEEEE. CDR3 length: 13 amino acids. Trimming removed 0 bases from V and 4 bases from J, with 7 bases in between. The CDR3: CASSLGRLYGYTF. Written as DNA, the CDR3 is TGTGCCAGCAGCTTGGGGCGGCTCTATGGCTACACCTTC.

DNA for the CDR3: TGTGCCAGCAGCTTAGGGTGGCAAGAGACCCAGTACTTC. This gives the protein CASSLGWQETQYF. This chain joins TRBV7-9 and TRBJ2-5; the D is unclear. The CDR3 extends over 13 amino acids. CDR1 and CDR2 from the germline V gene are SEHNR and FQNEAQ (reference sequence). V lost 1 base and J lost 2, with 5 bases in between.

CDR3 loop: CASSVSTGGSREQFF. The DNA for the CDR3 is TGTGCCAGCAGCGTTTCGACAGGGGGAAGTCGAGAGCAGTTCTTC. V and J are TRBV7-2 and TRBJ2-1, with 9 bases lining up with TRBD1. The CDR3 is 15 amino acids. After removal of 5 bases from V and 10 bases from J, the junction contained 12 bases not matched to a gene. Germline-derived CDR1 and CDR2 are SGHTA and FQGNSA. The whole variable domain, filled in from reference TRBV7-2 and TRBJ2-1, reads GAGVSQSPSNKVTEKGKDVELRCDPISGHTALYWYRQSLGQGLEFLIYFQGNSAPDKSGLPSDRFSAERTGGSVSTLTIQRTQQEDSAVYLCASSVSTGGSREQFFGPGTRLTVL.

CDR3 bases: TGTGCCAGCAGCTTGGTGGTGGCCAGGGAAGCTTTCTTT. It translates to CASSLVVAREAFF. V usage is TRBV5-6 and J usage is TRBJ1-1; no clear D gene. CDR3 size: 13 residues. V lost 0 bases to trimming and J lost 8 bases, with 11 bases between them. CDR1 is SGHDT, CDR2 YYEEEE, per germline.

The V gene is TRBV6-5, the J gene TRBJ1-1; tentative D call: TRBD1 (5 bases). The V and J ends lost 4 bases and 5 bases respectively, with 8 bases between them. Germline CDR1 reads MNHEY; CDR2 reads SVGAGI. The CDR3 is 12 amino acids. In DNA form, the CDR3 reads TGTGCCAGCAGTTCTCCAGGGACTGAAGCTTTCTTT. It codes for CASSSPGTEAFF.

The chain uses TRBV6-2 or TRBV6-3 and TRBJ1-1; no clear D gene. CDR3 length: 13 amino acids. Trimming left V 2 bases short and J 6 bases short, with 10 bases between. CDR1 and CDR2 from the germline V gene are MNHEY and SVGEGT. The CDR3 nucleotides are TGTGCCAGCAGTTACGCGGGGATCGCTGAAGCTTTCTTT. Protein: CASSYAGIAEAFF.